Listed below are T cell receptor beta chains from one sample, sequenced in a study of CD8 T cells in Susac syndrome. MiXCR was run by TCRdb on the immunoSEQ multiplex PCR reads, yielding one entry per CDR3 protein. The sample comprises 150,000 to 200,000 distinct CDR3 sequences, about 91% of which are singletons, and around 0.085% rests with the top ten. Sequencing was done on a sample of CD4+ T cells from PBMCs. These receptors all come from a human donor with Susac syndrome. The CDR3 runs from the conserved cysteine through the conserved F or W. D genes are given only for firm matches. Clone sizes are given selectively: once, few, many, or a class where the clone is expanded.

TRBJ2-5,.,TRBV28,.,TGTGCCAGCAGGAAACAGGGAGGGTACCAAGAGACCCAGTACTTC,CASRKQGGYQETQYF
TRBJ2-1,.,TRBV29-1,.,TGCAGCGTTGAGGCTTTCAATGAGCAGTTCTTC,CSVEAFNEQFF
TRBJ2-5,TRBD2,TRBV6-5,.,TGTGCCAGCAGTTACTCGTCGAGGACTAGCCATGAGACCCAGTACTTC,CASSYSSRTSHETQYF
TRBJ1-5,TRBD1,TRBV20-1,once,TGCAGTGCTAGAGATAGAGGACAGGATTATAGCAATCAGCCCCAGCATTTT,CSARDRGQDYSNQPQHF
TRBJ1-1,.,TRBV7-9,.,TGTGCCAGCAGCTATGAACGGACTGAAGCTTTCTTT,CASSYERTEAFF
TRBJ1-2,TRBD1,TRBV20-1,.,TGCAGTGCTAGAGACCCCGGACAGGGGGTAAACTATGGCTACACCTTC,CSARDPGQGVNYGYTF
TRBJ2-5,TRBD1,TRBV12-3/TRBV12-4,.,TGTGCCAGCAGTTTCGGGGACAGCCAAGAGACCCAGTACTTC,CASSFGDSQETQYF
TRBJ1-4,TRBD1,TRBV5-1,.,TGCGCCAGCAGCTTTGGACAGGGCGGCGAAAAACTGTTTTTT,CASSFGQGGEKLFF
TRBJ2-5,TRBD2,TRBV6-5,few,TGTGCCAGCAGTGCTAGCGGGGAAGAGACCCAGTACTTC,CASSASGEETQYF
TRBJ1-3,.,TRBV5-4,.,TGTGCCAGCAGCTTGGAAGGGGTCTTGGCTGGAAACACCATATATTTT,CASSLEGVLAGNTIYF
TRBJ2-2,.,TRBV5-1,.,TGCGCCAGCAGCTTGGCCTTGGGGTTTGCCGGGGAGCTGTTTTTT,CASSLALGFAGELFF
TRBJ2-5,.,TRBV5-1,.,TGCGCCAGCAACCCTTTCCAAGGACAGCAAGAGACCCAGTACTTC,CASNPFQGQQETQYF
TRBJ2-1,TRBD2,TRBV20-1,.,TGCAGTGCCCAGCTAGCGGGAGGGCTATCTGAGCAGTTCTTC,CSAQLAGGLSEQFF
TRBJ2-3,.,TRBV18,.,TGTGCCAGCTCACCACGGGGGGCCTCCCCCTCGACGAAAGATACGCAGTATTTT,CASSPRGASPSTKDTQYF
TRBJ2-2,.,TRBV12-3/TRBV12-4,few,TGTGCCAGCAGTTTAGCGGGAGCCGGGGAGCTGTTTTTT,CASSLAGAGELFF
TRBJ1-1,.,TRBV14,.,TGTGCCAGCCAACAGGGCCTGGGGTCTGAAGCTTTCTTT,CASQQGLGSEAFF
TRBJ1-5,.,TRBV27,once,TGTGCCAGCAGTTTATCGTTTAGAGCAGCAAGCAATCAGCCCCAGCATTTT,CASSLSFRAASNQPQHF
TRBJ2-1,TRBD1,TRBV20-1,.,TGCAGTGCTAGGTCGGGACAGGGATCTGATGAGCAGTTCTTC,CSARSGQGSDEQFF
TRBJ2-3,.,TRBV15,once,TGTGCCACCAGCAGAGCTGACTACACAGATACGCAGTATTTT,CATSRADYTDTQYF
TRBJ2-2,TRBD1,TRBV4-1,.,TGCGCCAGCAGTACCGGGACAGACAACACCAAGCGTACCGGGGAGCTGTTTTTT,CASSTGTDNTKRTGELFF
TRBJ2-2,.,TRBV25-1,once,TGTGCCAGCAGTCTAGTAGGGGGGGGAAACACCGGGGAGCTGTTTTTT,CASSLVGGGNTGELFF
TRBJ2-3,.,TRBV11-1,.,TGTGCCAGCAGCCCGGATGGCGGAGATACGCAGTATTTT,CASSPDGGDTQYF
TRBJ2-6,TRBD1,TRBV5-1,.,TGCGCCAGCAGCCCCTGGGGACAGATGAGCTCTGGGGCCAACGTCCTGACTTTC,CASSPWGQMSSGANVLTF
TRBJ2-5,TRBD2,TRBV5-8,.,TGTGCCAGCATCCCCGGGAGGTTTACGGAGACCCAGTACTTC,CASIPGRFTETQYF